The T cell receptor (beta chain) under discussion was sequenced for a study of T cell responses to AZD1222 COVID-19 vaccine. The study, taken as a whole, reports: Baseline antibody screening turned up just a handful of seropositive AZD1222 recipients. No day 14 peak samples; only post-peak repertoires were characterized. In the spike-specific TCR repertoire, nearly half reportedly target unmutated variant regions. There were mostly white British donors and more females than males, and clonal diversity was possibly underestimated.

In regard to this clone: What it recognizes is unknown.

Trimming shortened V by 6 bases and J by 3 bases, and 14 bases separated the two germline ends. This CDR3 has 14 amino acids. Germline V lookup: CDR1 SGHVS, CDR2 FQNEAQ. Sequencing used immunoSEQ multiplex PCR; TCRdb keeps in-frame clones, though not all of them. The sample lists some 200,000 clones, around 90% seen once, with 0.99% in the top ten. This TCR was recovered from an adult in good health. The chain couples TRBV7-8 to TRBJ2-5; D is possibly TRBD1 (5 bases). The specimen comprised peripheral blood, sampled on day 0 of AZD1222 vaccination. CDR3 protein: CASRPKGPKETQYF. CDR3 in DNA: TGTGCCAGCAGGCCTAAGGGGCCTAAAGAGACCCAGTACTTC.